Only one count was recorded for the clone carrying this T cell receptor beta chain. The V end was cut by 6 bases, the J end by 5 bases, with 11 bases between. Germline V gene lookup returns CDR1 MNHEY and CDR2 SMNVEV (reference sequence). This CDR3 is built from 13 residues. The data were obtained in a study of blood T cell repertoires in COVID-19. Study at large: Whether acute or convalescent, the COVID-19 samples came from the United States, Italy and Spain. Sources were T cells, B-cell-depleted T cells, or PBMCs; the material itself was cDNA or gDNA.

Authors' methods: How many nucleated cells were present was estimated from reference gene primer amplification. Here immunoSEQ multiplex PCR was the method, and the copy in TCRdb shows in-frame clones only, minus some. The DNA gave D and trimming, while V, J and clone size come from that table. The sample records around 20,000 clones, approximately 93% being singletons. This receptor was obtained from a woman aged 45 to 65 with active COVID-19. Specimen: peripheral blood. The V gene is TRBV27, the J gene TRBJ2-4; no firm D call. The CDR3: CASSVRRENIQYF. In nucleotides, the CDR3 is TGTGCCAGCAGCGTCCGACGGGAAAACATTCAGTACTTC.